The 13 T cell receptor beta chains listed next were all sequenced from one sample in a study of blood T cell repertoires in COVID-19. Generated by immunoSEQ multiplex PCR, the TCRdb table keeps only in-frame clones and is missing some. The sample contains around 56,000 clones, 73% of which appear only once. The sequencing sample was made of peripheral blood. The receptors here all came from a woman in her 70s with acute or convalescent COVID-19.

V is TRBV6-1 and J is TRBJ1-5, with D possibly TRBD1 on 6 matching bases. The CDR3 consists of 19 residues. With 4 bases removed from V and 0 bases from J, the gap between germline ends came to 22 bases. Germline CDR1 reads MNHNS; CDR2 reads SASEGT. CDR3 DNA: TGTGCCAGCAGTGTAGTGACAGGCGGAGATATAGGTAGCAATCAGCCCCAGCATTTT. Its translation: CASSVVTGGDIGSNQPQHF.

With respect to this clone: Germline and junction disagree at one end, which may indicate a read error. This sequence joins TRBV2 and TRBJ2-5, with TRBD2 matching over 8 bases. The CDR3 runs 12 residues. CDR1 is SNHLY, CDR2 FYNNEI, per germline. CDR3 DNA: TGTGCCGGCAGCGGGGGCCAAGAGACCCAGTACTTC. This translates into CAGSGGQETQYF.

The chain has TRBV13 and TRBJ2-2, with TRBD1 matching over 9 bases. CDR3 length equals 16 residues. Losses at the gene ends were 3 bases for V and 6 bases for J; bases not matched to a gene: 8. The germline V gene has CDR1 PRHDT and CDR2 FYEKMQ (reference sequence). This CDR3 reads CASSLGQGNGPGELFF. The CDR3, as DNA: TGTGCCAGCAGCTTGGGACAGGGTAACGGTCCCGGGGAGCTGTTTTTT.

The rearrangement links TRBV11-2 to TRBJ2-1; 7 positions match TRBD1. Germline CDR1 SGHAT, CDR2 FQNNGV. CDR3 length: 14 residues. Trimming removed 1 base from V and 8 bases from J; junction bases left unmatched: 5. This chain's CDR3 is CASSLGTGFYEQFF. CDR3 sequence (DNA): TGTGCCAGCAGCTTAGGGACAGGATTCTATGAGCAGTTCTTC. Variable domain in full (rest from reference TRBV11-2 and TRBJ2-1): EAGVAQSPRYKIIEKRQSVAFWCNPISGHATLYWYQQILGQGPKLLIQFQNNGVVDDSQLPKDRFSAERLKGVDSTLKIQPAKLEDSAVYLCASSLGTGFYEQFFGPGTRLTVL.

The rearrangement links TRBV7-8 to TRBJ2-2, with D unclear. The V end lost 1 base, the J end lost 7 bases, and 4 bases lay between the germline ends. Germline lookup yields CDR1 SGHVS and CDR2 FQNEAQ. The CDR3 has 12 amino acids. The CDR3 protein is CASSLGRGELFF. DNA of the CDR3: TGTGCCAGCAGCTTAGGTCGCGGGGAGCTGTTTTTT.

This sequence joins TRBV28 and TRBJ1-2; weak D call: TRBD1 (5 bases). V lost 4 bases and J lost 13, with 16 bases in between. Germline CDR1 and CDR2: MDHEN and SYDVKM. The CDR3 loop spans 12 amino acids. The DNA of the CDR3 is TGTGCCAGCAGTTCCAACAGGCACCAGGGCACCTTC. Translation: CASSSNRHQGTF.

The chain joins TRBV12-5 to TRBJ2-3; 7 bases map to TRBD1. The V gene end was trimmed by 7 bases and the J gene end by 7 bases; junction bases not matched to a gene: 8. The CDR3 loop spans 13 amino acids. Looked up from germline, CDR1 is LGHNT and CDR2 is FRNRAP. Written as DNA, the CDR3 is TGTGCTAGTGTGTTTTCAAGGGGGCATACGCAGTATTTT. This sequence encodes CASVFSRGHTQYF.

A single count supports this clone. The chain recombines TRBV5-1 with TRBJ2-5, with a weak D call TRBD1 (6 bases). The CDR3 has 13 amino acids. V lost 4 bases and J 5 bases, leaving 12 bases between the germline ends. Germline V gene lookup returns CDR1 SGHRS and CDR2 YFSETQ. CDR3 residues: CASSQTGSETQYF. CDR3 nucleotides: TGCGCCAGCAGCCAAACAGGGAGCGAGACCCAGTACTTC.

CDR3 sequence: CAISGGQLNSGNTIYF. The CDR3 DNA reads as TGTGCCATCAGTGGGGGACAGCTAAACTCTGGAAACACCATATATTTT. V and J are TRBV10-3 and TRBJ1-3, with 7 positions matching TRBD1. CDR1 is ENHRY, CDR2 SYGVKD, per germline. The CDR3 is 16 residues long. V shed 4 bases, J shed 0 bases, and the junction held 6 bases outside the gene matches.

The chain is built from TRBV5-3 and TRBJ1-1; the match to TRBD1 covers 10 bases. TRBV5-3 is an ORF for which the function is uncertain. This CDR3 comprises 14 residues. The J segment lost 4 bases and the V segment lost 5 bases, leaving 5 bases of the junction unmatched. The CDR3: CARRRQGAPTEAFF. CDR3 bases: TGTGCCAGAAGGAGACAGGGGGCGCCCACTGAAGCTTTCTTT.

The chain uses TRBV5-8 and TRBJ2-7, with unresolved D. This CDR3 comprises 17 residues. Trimming shortened V by 7 bases and J by 0 bases, and 23 bases separated the two germline ends. Germline V lookup: CDR1 SGHTS, CDR2 YDEGEE. The DNA for the CDR3 is TGTGCCAGCCCCGCCGCCCCAGGCCAGGTCAGCTCCTACGAGCAGTACTTC. Translated, it gives CASPAAPGQVSSYEQYF.

The chain combines TRBV19 with TRBJ1-1, with D uncertain. V lost 3 bases to trimming and J lost 5 bases, with 13 bases between them. The germline CDR1 and CDR2 sequences are LNHDA and SQIVND (reference sequence). This CDR3 is built from 14 residues. This CDR3 reads CASSISLTETEAFF. Written as DNA, the CDR3 is TGTGCCAGTAGTATTTCCCTCACTGAGACTGAAGCTTTCTTT.

This clone was detected a few times. The J gene is TRBJ1-3, the V gene TRBV5-5; 9 bases fit TRBD1. This CDR3 has 15 amino acids. The ends lost 4 bases at V and 3 bases at J; junction bases unmatched: 5. Germline values: CDR1 SGHKS, CDR2 YYEKEE (reference sequence). This chain's CDR3 is CASSRTGAGGNTIYF. CDR3 coding DNA: TGTGCCAGCAGCAGGACAGGGGCGGGTGGAAACACCATATATTTT.